This T cell receptor beta chain was identified in a study of blood T cell repertoires in COVID-19 (dated by TCRdb to the early 2020s). Describing the broader study: The collaborator samples originated in the United States, Italy and Spain and spanned the acute and convalescent phases of COVID-19. A de-identified subject ID, COVID-19 status, age in years and sex were almost always included in the sample metadata. Subjects who had been exposed to COVID-19, were actively infected with it, or had recovered from it provided the deeply sampled blood TCRbeta repertoires that made up the dataset. The prospective study material was composed of cDNA or gDNA derived from T cells, B-cell-depleted T cells, or PBMCs. The repertoires were released in a freely available public database intended as a resource for research on the immune response to SARS-CoV-2. Where available, HLA class I and class II types were taken from metadata supplied by the sample provider and were not determined by assay-based typing. Samples came from the ongoing ImmuneRACE study (first 160 participants) plus 1,254 subjects from 6 global collaborators.

The paper as a whole reports these results and caveats: Clinical and demographic metadata were provided uncurated, with the amount varying by source and participant.

Comments on this clone: Its cognate antigen has yet to be identified. Within one base of it there is no much larger clone, and no base qualities were kept.

The immunoSEQ Assay, a bias-controlled multiplex PCR, was used to amplify TCRbeta CDR3 regions from genomic DNA. The paper's data handling went like this. Nucleated cell counts per sample were estimated from amplification of reference gene primers within the assay. To quantify the absolute abundance of each unique TCRbeta CDR3 rearrangement, sequence reads were collapsed and filtered. Productive Simpson clonality was computed per sample as the square root of Simpson's diversity index over productive rearrangements. TCRdb provides this immuneACCESS table in a form limited to in-frame rearrangements. Some clones are lacking; in checked studies, under half of them reflect an unresolved V gene, and why the rest are absent is not known. Clonal size and the V and J genes are those of that table, whereas D and trimming came from the DNA. The sample table contains about 230,000 clones; only one count was recorded for more than 65% of them. In total, the top ten clones hold about 8% of the sample.

Whole blood was collected in K2EDTA tubes by collaborating institutions according to the institutions' own protocols. Collaborator samples were shipped for TCRbeta analysis as frozen whole blood, isolated PBMCs, or DNA extracted from either sample type. The CDR3, from cysteine to phenylalanine, totals 14 residues. Only the CDR3 part of the read is kept: 42 bases, read in frame from the first base. V was cut back by 0 bases and J by 6 bases, leaving a gap of 9 bases between them. Via the germline V gene, CDR1 is SGDLS and CDR2 YYNGEE. The rearranged chain carries TRBV9 and TRBJ1-4; no D gene can be assigned with confidence. Source material: peripheral blood. The TCR sequence derives from a woman older than 75 with acute or convalescent COVID-19. CDR3 loop: CASSVDGSYEKLFF. The nucleotide sequence reads TGTGCCAGCAGCGTAGATGGGAGCTATGAAAAACTGTTTTTT.